This entry lists 2 T cell receptor beta chains sequenced from one sample in a study of graft-versus-host responses after intestinal transplantation. Investigators treated the graft tissue so that it released intraepithelial and lamina propria lymphocytes. The table came from immunoSEQ multiplex PCR; TCRdb's copy has only in-frame clones and leaves some out. The repertoire holds roughly 23,000 clones, with around 76% as singletons. The material sequenced was ileum tissue, taken 12 days after intestinal transplant. The receptors were gathered from a human patient who received an intestinal transplant, so some T cells may come from the graft donor.

This sequence joins TRBV7-2 and TRBJ2-7, with 14 bases that match TRBD2. CDR3 length equals 16 residues. The germline V gene has CDR1 SGHTA and CDR2 FQGNSA. The ends lost 1 base at V and 7 bases at J; junction bases unmatched: 6. Here the CDR3 reads CASSLEVRLAGGEQYF. Written as DNA, the CDR3 is TGTGCCAGCAGCTTAGAGGTTAGACTAGCGGGGGGGGAGCAGTACTTC.

The J gene is TRBJ2-5, the V gene TRBV5-8; D unclear. This CDR3 contains 11 residues. The V end was cut by 2 bases, the J end by 5 bases, with 4 bases between. Germline V gene lookup returns CDR1 SGHTS and CDR2 YDEGEE. CDR3 sequence (DNA): TGTGCCAGCAGCTTAAGCGAGACCCAGTACTTC. Translated, it gives CASSLSETQYF.